This section outlines one T cell receptor beta chain sequence together with its context. The method was immunoSEQ multiplex PCR; TCRdb's version includes in-frame clones alone and lacks a portion of them. The top ten clones hold roughly 1.1% of a sample with over 150,000 clones, around nine tenths of them seen once. The data were taken from a study of T cell responses to AZD1222 COVID-19 vaccine. Germline CDR1 is SGHRS and CDR2 is YFSETQ. Between the trimmed V and J ends, which lost 4 bases and 6 bases, there was a span of 19 bases. This CDR3 region has 15 residues. V gene TRBV5-1 combines with J gene TRBJ1-2, with D possibly TRBD1 on 6 matching bases. The sequence was obtained from an adult who received the AZD1222 COVID-19 vaccine. This specimen consisted of peripheral blood, obtained 28 days after the second AZD1222 dose. The CDR3 here is CASSLELTGYDGYTF. In DNA, the CDR3 is TGCGCCAGCAGCCTGGAACTGACAGGATACGATGGCTACACCTTC.